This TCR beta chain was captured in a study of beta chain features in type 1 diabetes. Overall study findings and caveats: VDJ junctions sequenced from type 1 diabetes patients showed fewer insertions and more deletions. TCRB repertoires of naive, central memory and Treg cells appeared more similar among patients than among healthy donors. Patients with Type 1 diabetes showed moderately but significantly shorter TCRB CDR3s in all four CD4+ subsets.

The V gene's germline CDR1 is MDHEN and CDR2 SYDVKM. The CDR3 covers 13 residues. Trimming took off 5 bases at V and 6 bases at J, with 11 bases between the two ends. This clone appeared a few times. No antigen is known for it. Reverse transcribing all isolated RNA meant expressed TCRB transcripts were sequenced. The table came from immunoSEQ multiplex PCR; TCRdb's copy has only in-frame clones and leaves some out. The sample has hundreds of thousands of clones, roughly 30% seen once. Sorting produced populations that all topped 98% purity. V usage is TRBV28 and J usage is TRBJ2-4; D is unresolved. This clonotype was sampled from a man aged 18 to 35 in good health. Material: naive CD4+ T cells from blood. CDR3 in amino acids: CASSLPGTNIQYF. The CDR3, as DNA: TGTGCCAGCAGTCTGCCCGGCACAAACATTCAGTACTTC.